These T cell receptor beta chains were read from a single sample in a study of vaccination and CD4 T cells after COVID-19. Antigen specificity for these receptors is unknown. MiXCR was run by TCRdb on the PCR reads, yielding one entry per CDR3 protein. The table lists around 19,000 distinct CDR3 sequences, 25% to 30% of them singletons. The sequencing input was cultured CD4+ T cells from blood. Receptors were obtained from a human donor with COVID-19. CDR3s include the opening cysteine and the closing phenylalanine or tryptophan. D genes are given only for firm matches. Clone size is given for some rows only: seen once, a few or many times, or a class if the clone is expanded.

V: TRBV28
J: TRBJ1-1
D: TRBD1
size: -
length: 15
CDR3: CASSTQGGELAEAFF
DNA: TGTGCCAGCAGTACACAGGGGGGCGAGTTAGCTGAAGCTTTCTTT

V: TRBV6-1
J: TRBJ2-7
D: TRBD1
size: -
length: 15
CDR3: CASRRQGSQFYEQYF
DNA: TGTGCCAGCAGACGACAGGGATCACAGTTCTACGAGCAGTACTTC

V: TRBV6-1
J: TRBJ2-7
D: -
size: few
length: 14
CDR3: CASSSGRMTYEQYF
DNA: TGTGCCAGCAGCTCCGGCCGAATGACCTACGAGCAGTACTTC

V: TRBV11-2
J: TRBJ2-5
D: -
size: -
length: 15
CDR3: CASSFPGHFQETQYF
DNA: TGTGCCAGCAGCTTCCCGGGACATTTCCAAGAGACCCAGTACTTC

V: TRBV7-9
J: TRBJ1-2
D: TRBD1
size: -
length: 16
CDR3: CASSPRDRGRYYGHTF
DNA: TGTGCCAGCAGCCCCCGGGACAGGGGGCGGTACTATGGCCACACCTTC

V: TRBV20-1
J: TRBJ1-3
D: -
size: few
length: 12
CDR3: CSAQPPSHTIYF
DNA: TGCAGTGCCCAGCCTCCGAGTCACACCATATATTTT

V: TRBV6-1
J: TRBJ1-1
D: -
size: medium-sized
length: 14
CDR3: CASSQRTANTEAFF
DNA: TGTGCCAGCAGCCAAAGGACAGCGAACACTGAAGCTTTCTTT

V: TRBV7-9
J: TRBJ1-6
D: TRBD1
size: -
length: 15
CDR3: CASSPGGVYNSPLHF
DNA: TGTGCCAGCAGCCCAGGGGGGGTCTATAATTCACCCCTCCACTTT

V: TRBV28
J: TRBJ2-7
D: -
size: few
length: 14
CDR3: CASRLDGPGGEQYF
DNA: TGTGCCAGCAGACTGGACGGCCCTGGGGGGGAGCAGTACTTC

V: TRBV7-2
J: TRBJ2-5
D: -
size: few
length: 14
CDR3: CASSAGTGKETQYF
DNA: TGTGCCAGCAGCGCGGGGACTGGCAAAGAGACCCAGTACTTC

V: TRBV7-9
J: TRBJ1-1
D: -
size: medium-sized
length: 15
CDR3: CASSLRDGRGTEAFF
DNA: TGTGCCAGCAGCTTACGGGACGGGAGGGGCACTGAAGCTTTCTTT